A selection of T cell receptor beta chains follows, all from one sample in a study of T cells in Graves' hyperthyroidism and ophthalmopathy. Via MiXCR, TCRdb re-called the multiplex PCR reads, giving one row per CDR3 protein. The data contain a few hundred thousand distinct CDR3 sequences, about 13% of them seen just once; the ten biggest clones take up approximately 5.3%. Material: blood. The source of these receptors is a woman under 30 with Graves' hyperthyroidism. The CDR3 runs from the conserved cysteine through the conserved F or W. The order of the fields is J gene, V gene, D gene, clone size, CDR3 DNA, CDR3 protein. The D gene is left open where the match is weak. Part of the rows lack a size; the others show once, few, many or a class for expanded clones.

TRBJ2-4 TRBV19 - few TGTGCCAGTAGTACTCGACTGGAATCTTACATTCAGTACTTC CASSTRLESYIQYF
TRBJ2-2 TRBV7-9 - - TGTGCCAGCAGCTGGAACGAGCGACAGCTAACGGTTTCGACCGGGGAGCTGTTTTTT CASSWNERQLTVSTGELFF
TRBJ2-5 TRBV12-3/TRBV12-4 - many TGTGCCAGCAGTTGGGGGAAGGGCACCCAAGAGACCCAGTACTTC CASSWGKGTQETQYF
TRBJ2-1 TRBV20-1 - - TGCAGTGCTGAGGACCGGCCTGAGCAGTTCTTC CSAEDRPEQFF
TRBJ2-1 TRBV7-6 - few TGTGCCAGCAGCTTAGCGGAGGATGAGCAGTTCTTC CASSLAEDEQFF
TRBJ2-5 TRBV29-1 TRBD2 few TGCAGCGTTGAAGTAGCGGGAGGGGAGGAGACCCAGTACTTC CSVEVAGGEETQYF
TRBJ2-7 TRBV6-1 - - TGTGCCAGCAGTCCCCCGGGGGAGGGGGCCTACGAGCAGTACTTC CASSPPGEGAYEQYF
TRBJ2-1 TRBV3-1 - many TGTGCCAGCAGCCAAGAATTTAATGCGGGGTACAATGAGCAGTTCTTC CASSQEFNAGYNEQFF
TRBJ1-4 TRBV2 - many TGTGCCAGCAGTGAACGGGGAGTTAGTGAAAAACTGTTTTTT CASSERGVSEKLFF
TRBJ2-1 TRBV19 TRBD2 - TGTGCCAGTAGTCTGACTAGCGTTTCCTACAATGAGCAGTTCTTC CASSLTSVSYNEQFF
TRBJ2-2 TRBV18 - - TGTGCCAGCTCACCGGACGCGAACGGGGAGCTGTTTTTT CASSPDANGELFF
TRBJ1-5 TRBV30 - many TGTGCCTGGAAAGAAGGGGGCAATCAGCCCCAGCATTTT CAWKEGGNQPQHF
TRBJ2-3 TRBV6-1 TRBD2 many TGTGCCAGCGAGATAGCGGGGTCTAGCACAGATACGCAGTATTTT CASEIAGSSTDTQYF
TRBJ2-3 TRBV7-9 - - TGTGCCAGCAGCTTACTCCTGGGAAAGGCCACAGATACGCAGTATTTT CASSLLLGKATDTQYF
TRBJ1-1 TRBV28 - many TGTGCCAGCAGTGCGTATACAGGGCTCGGGAACACTGAAGCTTTCTTT CASSAYTGLGNTEAFF
TRBJ2-7 TRBV5-4 - - TGTGCCAGCAGCTCCACGGGGACCAGGCGGCAGTACTTC CASSSTGTRRQYF
TRBJ2-2 TRBV15 - many TGTGCCACCAGCGAGGCGAACACAGACACCGGGGAGCTGTTTTTT CATSEANTDTGELFF
TRBJ2-1 TRBV12-5 - - TGTGCTAGTGGTTTGGTCCCGCAAGGTAGCAGGTCGTGGAATGAGCAGTTCTTC CASGLVPQGSRSWNEQFF
TRBJ2-7 TRBV27 - many TGTGCCAGCAGTCTTGGTGACAATACCTACGAGCAGTACTTC CASSLGDNTYEQYF
TRBJ2-1 TRBV7-8 - - TGTGCCAGCAGCTCCACCGTGGGGGGAGGTTTCTACAATGAGCAGTTCTTC CASSSTVGGGFYNEQFF
TRBJ1-2 TRBV20-1 - - TGCAGTGCTAGAGATCGAAGCTATGGCTACACCTTC CSARDRSYGYTF
TRBJ2-2 TRBV6-5 TRBD2 many TGTGCCAGCAGTTACGCTAGCGGGAGTCGGGAGCTGTTTTTT CASSYASGSRELFF
TRBJ1-2 TRBV27 TRBD1 many TGTGCCAGCAGTCTCGGACAGGAGAGCTATGGCTACACCTTC CASSLGQESYGYTF
TRBJ1-2 TRBV4-1 TRBD1 - TGCGCCAGCGGCCAAGACGTACAGGGGGCTTATGGCTACACCTTC CASGQDVQGAYGYTF
TRBJ1-4 TRBV29-1 - - TGCAGCGTTGGGGACACCATGGGGAATGAAAAACTGTTTTTT CSVGDTMGNEKLFF
TRBJ2-7 TRBV30 - - TGTGCCTGGAGTGCCCGTTCCTTTAAATACGAGCAGTACTTC CAWSARSFKYEQYF
TRBJ2-4 TRBV7-2 - many TGTGCCAGCAGCTTAAATGGTGGGTTAACGATTCAGTACTTC CASSLNGGLTIQYF
TRBJ2-7 TRBV2 - many TGTGCCAGCAGTGGGAGTCAGGGCCGCGAGCAGTACTTC CASSGSQGREQYF
TRBJ1-1 TRBV20-1 - many TGCAGTGCTAGAGTGGAGGGAGACAGGAACACTGAAGCTTTCTTT CSARVEGDRNTEAFF
TRBJ1-4 TRBV28 TRBD1 many TGTGCCAGCAGCCTAAGGACAGGAGGGTCTGAAAAACTGTTTTTT CASSLRTGGSEKLFF
TRBJ2-2 TRBV20-1 - - TGCAGTGCTCCAAAACTGGGGGGAGGCGGCACCGGGGAGCTGTTTTTT CSAPKLGGGGTGELFF
TRBJ2-3 TRBV5-5 TRBD2 many TGTGCCAGCAGCCAACAACTAGCGGGAGTAACAGATACGCAGTATTTT CASSQQLAGVTDTQYF
TRBJ1-5 TRBV9 - - TGTGCCAGCAGCGTAGGAGCGGGGGCGGGTCAGCCCCAGCATTTT CASSVGAGAGQPQHF
TRBJ1-1 TRBV6-6 - many TGTGCCAGCAGTTACGCGACAGTGGGGACTGAAGCTTTCTTT CASSYATVGTEAFF
TRBJ2-1 TRBV30 TRBD2 many TGTGCCTGGAGTGGAGCTAGCGGGAGGGCCATTGAGCAGTTCTTC CAWSGASGRAIEQFF
TRBJ2-7 TRBV10-3 - many TGTGCCATCAGTGAACAGAGCTACGAGCAGTACTTC CAISEQSYEQYF
TRBJ1-3 TRBV28 - many TGTGCCAGCACCCCGGGGGCCCTCTCTGGAAACACCATATATTTT CASTPGALSGNTIYF
TRBJ2-1 TRBV29-1 - - TGCAGCGTTGATTTGGGCAATGAGCAGTTCTTC CSVDLGNEQFF
TRBJ1-4 TRBV18 - many TGTGCCAGCTCACCACCCGGCGTTAATGAAAAACTGTTTTTT CASSPPGVNEKLFF
TRBJ2-1 TRBV7-3 TRBD2 many TGTGCCAGCAGCGTAAGCGGGACCTACAATGAGCAGTTCTTC CASSVSGTYNEQFF
TRBJ2-1 TRBV20-1 TRBD2 many TGCAGTGCTAGAGGGCAGCGGGACTATGAGCAGTTCTTC CSARGQRDYEQFF
TRBJ1-2 TRBV20-1 - - TGCAGTGCTAGAGGGGGTACCTATGGCTACACCTTC CSARGGTYGYTF
TRBJ1-2 TRBV9 - many TGCGCCAGCAGCGTCGACAGCTATGGCTACACCTTC CASSVDSYGYTF
TRBJ2-6 TRBV6-1 - many TGTGCCAGCAGTGACGGTCCCTCTGGGGCCAACGTCCTGACTTTC CASSDGPSGANVLTF
TRBJ2-7 TRBV27 - many TGTGCCAGCAGTAACATTCGAACCTCCTACGAGCAGTACTTC CASSNIRTSYEQYF
TRBJ2-7 TRBV27 - many TGTGCCAGCAGTTATACAGGCCGCTACGAGCAGTACTTC CASSYTGRYEQYF
TRBJ2-1 TRBV11-2 TRBD2 many TGTGCCAGCAGCCCTAGCGGAGTCTACAATGAGCAGTTCTTC CASSPSGVYNEQFF
TRBJ2-1 TRBV18 TRBD1 many TGTGCCAGCTCACCAGGGTCGGGACGGACAGGGGGCAATGAGCAGTTCTTC CASSPGSGRTGGNEQFF
TRBJ1-2 TRBV19 - many TGTGCCAGTGAACCCGGGACGGATTATGGCTACACCTTC CASEPGTDYGYTF
TRBJ1-1 TRBV12-3/TRBV12-4 TRBD1 many TGTGCCAGCAGTTTAACGACAGGGGCTGAAGCTTTCTTT CASSLTTGAEAFF
TRBJ2-1 TRBV29-1 - few TGCAGCGCTGGACTAAGGAATGAGCAGTTCTTC CSAGLRNEQFF